The 23 T cell receptor beta chains given below trace back to one sample, sequenced in a study of blood T cell repertoires in COVID-19. Using immunoSEQ multiplex PCR, the repertoire was profiled, and TCRdb retains in-frame clones only, with some absent. In the table there are 100,000 or so clones, roughly four fifths of which are singletons. Sequencing was carried out using peripheral blood. The receptors come from a man between 65 and 85 years old with active or convalescent COVID-19.

The gene calls are TRBV5-1 and TRBJ1-4; TRBD1 might be the D (5 bases). The germline V gene has CDR1 SGHRS and CDR2 YFSETQ. The length of the CDR3 is 15 residues. The V end was cut by 4 bases, the J end by 3 bases, with 13 bases between. CDR3 DNA: TGCGCCAGCAGCGGATCAGGGTTGCCTAATGAAAAACTGTTTTTT. Its protein product is CASSGSGLPNEKLFF.

This clone has a handful of counts. The chain has TRBV5-6 and TRBJ1-2; a possible D gene is TRBD1 (5 bases). V lost 3 bases to trimming and J lost 0 bases, with 21 bases between them. In germline, CDR1 is SGHDT, CDR2 YYEEEE. The CDR3 runs 18 residues. The CDR3, as DNA: TGTGCCAGCAGCTGGCGAGTAGGGGAGGGGACCCCTAACTATGGCTACACCTTC. Encoded protein: CASSWRVGEGTPNYGYTF.

This rearrangement joins TRBV28 to TRBJ1-4; TRBD1 might be the D (6 bases). The CDR3 extends over 14 amino acids. Trimming shortened V by 4 bases and J by 5 bases, and 11 bases separated the two germline ends. CDR1 is MDHEN and CDR2 is SYDVKM in the germline V gene. CDR3 DNA: TGTGCCAGCAGTTATGGGGGCCTCAATGAAAAACTGTTTTTT. Translation gives CASSYGGLNEKLFF. The full variable domain, in which reference TRBV28 and TRBJ1-4 provide the parts outside the CDR3, is DVKVTQSSRYLVKRTGEKVFLECVQDMDHENMFWYRQDPGLGLRLIYFSYDVKMKEKGDIPEGYSVSREKKERFSLILESASTNQTSMYLCASSYGGLNEKLFFGSGTQLSVL.

This chain connects TRBV28 to TRBJ2-7; TRBD2 aligns across 12 bases. CDR1 is MDHEN and CDR2 is SYDVKM in the germline V gene. The CDR3 contains 17 residues. Trimming cost V 4 bases and J 7 bases; bases outside gene matches: 14. CDR3 in amino acids: CASSSYLAGGVIREQYF. The CDR3 DNA follows: TGTGCCAGCAGTTCATACCTAGCGGGAGGGGTTATTCGGGAGCAGTACTTC. Using reference TRBV28 and TRBJ2-7 for the parts outside the CDR3, the full variable domain is DVKVTQSSRYLVKRTGEKVFLECVQDMDHENMFWYRQDPGLGLRLIYFSYDVKMKEKGDIPEGYSVSREKKERFSLILESASTNQTSMYLCASSSYLAGGVIREQYFGPGTRLTVT.

V usage is TRBV6-5 and J usage is TRBJ1-6; 7 bases are a match to TRBD1. Trimming cost V 5 bases and J 7 bases; bases outside gene matches: 8. The CDR3 is 15 residues long. Germline CDR1 is MNHEY and CDR2 is SVGAGI. The DNA of the CDR3 is TGTGCCAGCAGTCGACAGGGAATGCCGAATTCACCCCTCCACTTT. This translates into CASSRQGMPNSPLHF.

This sequence joins TRBV28 and TRBJ1-1; TRBD1 matches at 8 bases. V dropped 6 bases and J dropped 4; count of bases not matched to a gene: 4. Germline loops: CDR1 MDHEN, CDR2 SYDVKM. This CDR3 is built from 13 residues. The CDR3 reads CASRAQGGTEAFF. CDR3 nucleotides: TGTGCCAGCAGAGCACAGGGGGGCACTGAAGCTTTCTTT. Complete variable domain (other parts from reference TRBV28 and TRBJ1-1): DVKVTQSSRYLVKRTGEKVFLECVQDMDHENMFWYRQDPGLGLRLIYFSYDVKMKEKGDIPEGYSVSREKKERFSLILESASTNQTSMYLCASRAQGGTEAFFGQGTRLTVV.

V and J are TRBV3-1 (or the pseudogene TRBV3-2) and TRBJ2-5; 9 bases agree with TRBD2. The CDR3 runs to 15 residues. Germline-derived CDR1 and CDR2 are LGHDT and YNNKEL (reference sequence). J was trimmed by 7 bases and V by 5 bases; bases with no gene match: 11. CDR3 sequence: CASSDPREGRGTQYF. CDR3 in DNA: TGTGCCAGCAGCGACCCGCGGGAGGGCCGTGGGACCCAGTACTTC.

The chain is built from TRBV10-3 and TRBJ1-2, with TRBD1 matching 7 bases. CDR1 is ENHRY and CDR2 is SYGVKD in the germline V gene. The J segment lost 7 bases and the V segment lost 6 bases, leaving 5 bases of the junction unmatched. CDR3 length equals 12 residues. This CDR3 reads CAIRMTGLGYTF. The CDR3 coding sequence is TGTGCCATCAGAATGACAGGGCTTGGCTACACCTTC.

In DNA, the CDR3 is TGTGCCAGCAGTGAAGACAGGGGTTATAGGGACACCATATATTTT. This encodes CASSEDRGYRDTIYF. The chain carries TRBV6-1 and TRBJ1-3; TRBD1 matches 7 bases. The CDR3 spans 15 residues. V lost 1 base to trimming and J lost 8 bases; unmatched junction nucleotides: 8. Germline-derived CDR1 and CDR2 are MNHNS and SASEGT.

V gene TRBV19 combines with J gene TRBJ2-2; 8 positions agree with TRBD2. CDR1 is LNHDA, CDR2 SQIVND, per germline (reference sequence). CDR3 length: 16 amino acids. Trimming cost V 7 bases and J 3 bases; bases outside gene matches: 10. The CDR3 is CASTYWAGGDTGELFF. Here the CDR3 DNA reads TGTGCCAGTACTTATTGGGCGGGAGGAGACACCGGGGAGCTGTTTTTT.

The chain recombines TRBV3-1 (or the pseudogene TRBV3-2) with TRBJ2-3, with 12 positions matching TRBD2. Germline CDR1 is LGHDT and CDR2 is YNNKEL (reference sequence). V lost 1 base, J lost 5 bases, and 7 bases stayed unmatched. This CDR3 is 17 amino acids long. The DNA for the CDR3 is TGTGCCAGCAGCCAAGGTTGGACTAGCGGGAATGGAGATACGCAGTATTTT. This encodes CASSQGWTSGNGDTQYF.

This clone has a single count. The chain links TRBV7-8 to TRBJ1-5, with D unresolved. V dropped 1 base and J dropped 5 bases, with 9 bases sitting between them. Germline V lookup: CDR1 SGHVS, CDR2 FQNEAQ. This CDR3 spans 14 amino acids. The CDR3 region has the DNA TGTGCCAGCAGCTTAGGAGGCGCCTATCAGCCCCAGCATTTT. Its translation is CASSLGGAYQPQHF.

This clone has more than one count but fewer than ten. CDR3 protein: CASSDWTRGHGYTF. The DNA for the CDR3 is TGTGCCAGCAGTGACTGGACTAGGGGCCATGGCTACACCTTC. The rearrangement links TRBV6-4 to TRBJ1-2; a weak D match, TRBD1 (5 bases). Germline-derived CDR1 and CDR2 are MRHNA and SNTAGT. The CDR3 has 14 amino acids. The V and J ends lost 1 base and 6 bases respectively, with 12 bases between them.

This chain connects TRBV4-1 to TRBJ1-2, with TRBD1 as a possible D gene (6 bases). The germline V gene encodes CDR1 MGHRA and CDR2 YSYEKL. The CDR3 extends over 17 amino acids. Between the trimmed V and J ends, which lost 0 bases and 7 bases, there was a span of 21 bases. The CDR3 DNA follows: TGCGCCAGCAGCCAAGATCCTGCACGCAGCAGGGGTGTTGGCTACACCTTC. It yields the protein CASSQDPARSRGVGYTF.

The chain uses TRBV7-9 and TRBJ2-3; D is unresolved. This CDR3 is 15 amino acids long. Trimming cost V 2 bases and J 0 bases, with 9 bases left between them. Germline CDR1 is SEHNR and CDR2 is FQNEAQ (reference sequence). The CDR3, as DNA: TGTGCCAGCAGCTTACAGCGACCTAGCACAGATACGCAGTATTTT. This codes for CASSLQRPSTDTQYF.

The rearrangement joins TRBV7-8 to TRBJ2-3; 8 bases line up with TRBD2. Per the germline V gene, CDR1 is SGHVS and CDR2 is FQNEAQ. With 5 bases clipped from V and 4 bases from J, the junction kept 11 bases outside the gene matches. This CDR3 is 16 amino acids long. The CDR3 region is CASSPTRLARADTQYF. The CDR3 region has the DNA TGTGCCAGCAGCCCCACCCGACTAGCGAGGGCAGATACGCAGTATTTT.

The gene calls are TRBV30 and TRBJ1-2, with 7 positions matching TRBD1. The CDR3 is 15 residues long. With V trimmed by 1 base and J by 4 bases, 9 bases remained unmatched. The germline CDR1 and CDR2 sequences are GTSNPN and SVGIG (reference sequence). CDR3 in DNA: TGTGCCTGGAGTGACTTCAGGGGGAACCCCTATGGCTACACCTTC. It specifies CAWSDFRGNPYGYTF.

The J gene is TRBJ2-1, the V gene TRBV28; TRBD2 agrees at 9 bases. After removal of 1 base from V and 4 bases from J, the junction contained 5 bases not matched to a gene. Germline V gene sequence: CDR1 MDHEN, CDR2 SYDVKM. This CDR3 comprises 16 residues. The CDR3 DNA reads as TGTGCCAGCAGTTTATCAGCGGGAGGTTGGTACAATGAGCAGTTCTTC. Translated, it gives CASSLSAGGWYNEQFF.

This clone was recorded only once. V and J are TRBV18 and TRBJ2-1; TRBD2 aligns across 10 bases. Germline-derived CDR1 and CDR2 are KGHSH and LQKENI. CDR3 length: 18 residues. Losses at the gene ends were 3 bases for V and 1 base for J; bases not matched to a gene: 9. DNA of the CDR3: TGTGCCAGCTCACCCACTGCTAGCGGGAGTACATCCTACAATGAGCAGTTCTTC. Its translation: CASSPTASGSTSYNEQFF.

The chain carries TRBV7-2 and TRBJ2-1, with 12 bases identical to TRBD2. The CDR3 extends over 17 amino acids. V trimming: 5 bases; J trimming: 8 bases; junction bases outside the gene matches: 13. Germline V gene sequence: CDR1 SGHTA, CDR2 FQGNSA. CDR3 sequence reads: CASSPPSGGGPYHEQFF. DNA for the CDR3: TGTGCCAGCAGCCCACCTAGCGGGGGGGGCCCCTATCATGAGCAGTTCTTC.

V is TRBV5-8 and J is TRBJ2-6; 12 bases line up with TRBD1. Looked up from germline, CDR1 is SGHTS and CDR2 is YDEGEE. The CDR3 loop spans 17 amino acids. Trimming took 8 bases from V and 1 from J; bases not matched to a gene: 7. CDR3 loop: CARAGTGGLSGANVLTF. CDR3 DNA sequence: TGTGCCAGAGCCGGGACAGGGGGCCTTTCTGGGGCCAACGTCCTGACTTTC. Looking up the rest from reference TRBV5-8 and TRBJ2-6 gives the full variable domain: EAGVTQSPTHLIKTRGQQATLRCSPISGHTSVYWYQQALGLGLQFLLWYDEGEERNRGNFPPRFSGRQFPNYSSELNVNALELEDSALYLCARAGTGGLSGANVLTFGAGSRLTVL.

The chain carries TRBV6-5 and TRBJ1-1; perhaps TRBD1 as D (5 bases). Per germline, CDR1 MNHEY and CDR2 SVGAGI. The CDR3 length is 14 residues. Trimming took off 5 bases at V and 5 bases at J, with 15 bases between the two ends. The CDR3 sequence: CASSTAGGRTEAFF. The CDR3 nucleotides read TGTGCCAGCAGTACGGCCGGGGGAAGGACTGAAGCTTTCTTT.

The chain combines TRBV7-6 with TRBJ1-1, with 10 positions matching TRBD1. This CDR3 has 15 residues. V dropped 4 bases and J dropped 6; count of bases not matched to a gene: 8. CDR1 is SGHVS and CDR2 is FNYEAQ in the germline V gene. The chain's CDR3 is CASSSSTGGWAEAFF. CDR3 bases: TGTGCCAGCAGCTCCTCGACAGGGGGCTGGGCTGAAGCTTTCTTT. The variable domain in full, with the rest retrieved from reference TRBV7-6 and TRBJ1-1, is GAGVSQSPRYKVTKRGQDVALRCDPISGHVSLYWYRQALGQGPEFLTYFNYEAQQDKSGLPNDRFSAERPEGSISTLTIQRTEQRDSAMYRCASSSSTGGWAEAFFGQGTRLTVV.